This TCR beta chain derives from a study of cytomegalovirus exposure and HLA in healthy donors. PCR employed 60 Vbeta and 13 Jbeta primers. Some clones are missing from TCRdb's copy, which holds only in-frame ones; the method was immunoSEQ multiplex PCR. Altogether about 170,000 clones are present, around 78% being singletons, with the ten largest covering less than 1%. This CDR3 spans 14 amino acids. The V gene's germline CDR1 is MNHEY and CDR2 SVGAGI. Trimming removed 7 bases at V and 0 bases at J, with 11 bases between. The sequenced material came from PBMCs. This sequence was found in a female donor in good health and CMV-seronegative. J is TRBJ2-3 and V is TRBV6-5, with a weak D call TRBD1 (6 bases). DNA of the CDR3: TGTGCCAGCACCCCAACAGGGAGCACAGATACGCAGTATTTT. This gives the protein CASTPTGSTDTQYF.